The T cell receptor beta chain under discussion was sequenced for a study of shared clonotypes between healthy human individuals. The study, taken as a whole, reports: Clonotypes not shared had lower generation probabilities than those common to all four donors.

This clone has a single count. Its antigen is still unknown. TCRdb keeps only in-frame clones here, not all; method: immunoSEQ multiplex PCR. Seen here are hundreds of thousands of clones, approximately 74% observed once, and the top ten hold roughly 1.7%. Trimming took 1 base from V and 7 from J, leaving 18 bases between them. The CDR3 runs to 15 residues. Germline CDR1 SGHKS, CDR2 YYEKEE (reference sequence). The rearrangement joins TRBV5-5 to TRBJ2-7; no clear D. The sample was memory CD4+ T cells sorted from blood. The subset is: CD45RA-negative fraction. This sequence originates from a woman aged 25 to 39 in good health. CDR3 DNA sequence: TGTGCCAGCAGCTTGCAGCCAAGCGTCCCCCGGGAGCAGTACTTC. Translating gives CASSLQPSVPREQYF.